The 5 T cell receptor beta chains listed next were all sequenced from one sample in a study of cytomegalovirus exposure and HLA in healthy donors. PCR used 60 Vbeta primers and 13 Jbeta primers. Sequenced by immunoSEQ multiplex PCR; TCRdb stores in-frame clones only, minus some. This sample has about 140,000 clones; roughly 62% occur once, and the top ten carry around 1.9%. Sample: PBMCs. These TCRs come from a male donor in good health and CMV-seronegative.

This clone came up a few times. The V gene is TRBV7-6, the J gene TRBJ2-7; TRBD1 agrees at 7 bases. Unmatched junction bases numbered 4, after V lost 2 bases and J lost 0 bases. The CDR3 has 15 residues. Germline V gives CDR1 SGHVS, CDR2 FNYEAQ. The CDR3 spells CASSLYTGDSYEQYF. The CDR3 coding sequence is TGTGCCAGCAGCTTATACACAGGGGACTCCTACGAGCAGTACTTC.

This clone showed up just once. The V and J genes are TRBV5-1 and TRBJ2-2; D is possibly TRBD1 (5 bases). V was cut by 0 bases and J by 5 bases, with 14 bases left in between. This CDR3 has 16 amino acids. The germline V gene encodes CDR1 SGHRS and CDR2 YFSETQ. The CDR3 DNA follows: TGCGCCAGCAGCTTGGTCGGCAGGGCCGTTACCGGGGAGCTGTTTTTT. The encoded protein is CASSLVGRAVTGELFF.

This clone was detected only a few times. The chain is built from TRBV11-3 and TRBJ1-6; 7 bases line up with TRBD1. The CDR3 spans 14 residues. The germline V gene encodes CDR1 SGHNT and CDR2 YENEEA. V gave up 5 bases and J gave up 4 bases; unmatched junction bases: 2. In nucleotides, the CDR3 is TGTGCCAGCAGCGCAGGGGGATATAATTCACCCCTCCACTTT. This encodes CASSAGGYNSPLHF.

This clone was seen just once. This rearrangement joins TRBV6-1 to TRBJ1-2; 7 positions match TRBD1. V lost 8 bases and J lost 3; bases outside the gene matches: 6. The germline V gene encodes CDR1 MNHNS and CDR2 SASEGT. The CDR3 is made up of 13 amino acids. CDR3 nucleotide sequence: TGTGCCAGCCAGGGGGGAGTCCACTATGGCTACACCTTC. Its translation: CASQGGVHYGYTF.

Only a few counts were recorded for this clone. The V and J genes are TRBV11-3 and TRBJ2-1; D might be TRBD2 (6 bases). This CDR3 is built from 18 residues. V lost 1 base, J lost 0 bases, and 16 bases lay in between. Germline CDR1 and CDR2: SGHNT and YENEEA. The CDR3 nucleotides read TGTGCCAGCAGCTTAGGACGGGGGTTTATGGGCTCCTACAATGAGCAGTTCTTC. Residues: CASSLGRGFMGSYNEQFF.